This T cell receptor beta chain was observed in a study of kidney transplant recipient with SARS-CoV-2 infection. One entry per CDR3 protein, called by TCRdb with MiXCR from the reads. The sample holds approximately 250,000 distinct CDR3 sequences; 29% are singletons and the top ten take around 6.8%. Germline-derived CDR1 and CDR2 are SGHVT and SQSDAQ. The CDR3 sequence is 17 residues long. The ends were cut back, 5 bases at V and 4 bases at J, with 23 bases in the middle. This clonotype was recorded many times. V usage is TRBV7-4 and J usage is TRBJ1-2, with D unresolved. The receptor was derived from a male patient aged 25-45 years who had COVID-19 and was a kidney transplant recipient. A share of the T cells may be of graft donor origin. The sequencing used a blood sample, collected at baseline and on roughly day 110 from a kidney transplant recipient. The CDR3 sequence is CASSSLDSARKTYGYTF. CDR3 bases: TGTGCCAGCAGCAGCCTAGATTCAGCTCGAAAGACCTATGGCTACACCTTC.